The text below deals with one T cell receptor (beta chain). Sequencing used immunoSEQ multiplex PCR; TCRdb keeps in-frame clones, though not all of them. The sample gives roughly 400,000 clones, 90% of which show up once; around 6.4% is in the top ten. This record comes from a study of control samples from healthy donors and cancer patients. V lost 4 bases and J 1 base, leaving 11 bases between the germline ends. The CDR3 runs 15 residues. The germline gives CDR1 LNHDA, CDR2 SQIVND (reference sequence). The sequence was obtained from a man in his forties or fifties with head and neck cancer. Sequencing input: PBMCs. The rearrangement links TRBV19 to TRBJ1-5; D unclear. The CDR3 sequence: CASSKVRESNQPQHF. As DNA, the CDR3 is TGTGCCAGTAGTAAGGTTCGGGAGAGCAATCAGCCCCAGCATTTT.